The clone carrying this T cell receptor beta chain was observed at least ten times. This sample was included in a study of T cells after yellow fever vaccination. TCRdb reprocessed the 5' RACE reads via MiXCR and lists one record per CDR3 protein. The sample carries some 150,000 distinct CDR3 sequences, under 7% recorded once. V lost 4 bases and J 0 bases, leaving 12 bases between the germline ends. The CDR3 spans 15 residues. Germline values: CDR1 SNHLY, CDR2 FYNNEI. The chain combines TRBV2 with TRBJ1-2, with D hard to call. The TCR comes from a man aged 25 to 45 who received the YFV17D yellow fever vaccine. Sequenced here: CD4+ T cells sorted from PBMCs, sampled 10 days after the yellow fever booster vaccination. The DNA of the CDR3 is TGTGCCAGCAGTGGAAGACTGGAAGCTAACTATGGCTACACCTTC. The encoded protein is CASSGRLEANYGYTF.